This T cell receptor (beta chain) stems from a study of cytomegalovirus exposure and HLA in healthy donors. Primers included in the PCR were 60 Vbeta and 13 Jbeta primers. TCRdb's table, derived via immunoSEQ multiplex PCR, lists solely in-frame clones and lacks some. The data contain about 160,000 clones, under 80% of them singletons. Study-wide results and limits: Evidence from a later analysis indicated that most CMV-associated TCR beta chains looked HLA-restricted. Later analysis associated a missense DCLRE1C variant with TCR beta V- and J-gene trimming. In most subjects, TCR beta sequences reportedly gave accurate predictions of HLA-A and HLA-B alleles.

The CDR3 is 16 amino acids. The germline CDR1 and CDR2 sequences are SGHNT and YYREEE (reference sequence). J lost 6 bases, V lost 4 bases, and 14 bases had no gene match. In the case of this clone: The target antigen is unknown.

The specimen sequenced was PBMCs. The V call is TRBV5-4, the J call TRBJ2-3; TRBD2 matches 7 bases. This clonotype was sampled from a female donor in good health and CMV-seronegative. CDR3 region: CASSGLGTNPSDTQYF. Written as DNA, the CDR3 is TGTGCCAGCAGCGGCCTGGGGACTAACCCCTCGGATACGCAGTATTTT.